This entry is about one T cell receptor (beta chain). Its antigen is as yet unknown. The source of the sample is a study of OX40 agonist ivuxolimab in advanced cancers. Study-level background: Hepatocellular carcinoma, melanoma, renal cell or head and neck cancer was diagnosed in the dose-escalation patients. Study-level results: Certain nonresponders likewise exhibited a low normalized T-cell clonal expansion. CD4+ T cells averaged fewer expanded clones than CD8+ T cells.

Here immunoSEQ multiplex PCR was the method, and the copy in TCRdb shows in-frame clones only, minus some. The repertoire holds some 44,000 clones, with roughly 86% as singletons. Germline CDR1 is SGHAT and CDR2 is FQNNGV. The CDR3 runs 15 residues. V lost 3 bases, J lost 2 bases, and 3 bases stayed unmatched. The TCR originated in an adult with an advanced solid tumor such as melanoma, head and neck, liver or kidney cancer. V gene TRBV11-2 combines with J gene TRBJ2-5, with 10 bases matching TRBD2. The sequencing here drew on CD4+ or CD8+ T cells sorted from blood, taken in a trial of the OX40 agonist ivuxolimab. CDR3 residues: CASSFSSGGQETQYF. CDR3 coding DNA: TGTGCCAGCAGCTTTTCTAGCGGGGGACAAGAGACCCAGTACTTC.